This T cell receptor (beta chain) derives from a study of blood T cell dynamics during melanoma immunotherapy. Study context: First-line therapy was either pembrolizumab or nivolumab with ipilimumab for metastatic melanoma.

Each bulk PBMC sample had roughly 350 ng DNA loaded. Clones were read by immunoSEQ multiplex PCR, and TCRdb kept only the in-frame ones, dropping some. The repertoire has approximately 15,000 clones, 75% to 85% of them found once; the top ten carry roughly 7.5%. Findings of the study overall: It remained unknown if the driving T cell clones were melanoma-specific.

Time point meaning: pre-treatment baseline. At 12 weeks after first infusion, RECIST 1.1 defined response for most patients. Note on this clone: Its target is not known.

This sample comprised blood, obtained from a patient treated with checkpoint blockade. The receptor was derived from a human donor with melanoma.

The CDR3 is CASSLGGRDTQYF. The CDR3 region has the DNA TGTGCCAGCAGCTTGGGGGGCCGAGATACGCAGTATTTT. V is TRBV7-2 and J is TRBJ2-3; either TRBD1 or TRBD2 may fit D (6 bases each). CDR1 and CDR2 from the germline V gene are SGHTA and FQGNSA. V was clipped by 3 bases and J by 5 bases, with 9 bases between them. The CDR3 covers 13 residues.